This entry lists 18 T cell receptor beta chains sequenced from one sample in a study of shared clonotypes between healthy human individuals. Some clones are missing from TCRdb's copy, which holds only in-frame ones; the method was immunoSEQ multiplex PCR. The data hold about 1 million clones, with about 76% observed a single time. Material: memory CD4+ T cells sorted from blood. Subset: CD45RA-negative fraction. The origin of the receptors is a man aged 18 to 35 in good health.

Note on this clone: Since a much larger clone is just one base distant, this may be a read error. CDR3 coding DNA: TGTGCCAGCAGCTCCTACGAGCAGTACTTC. Protein sequence: CASSSYEQYF. The chain employs TRBV7-8 and TRBJ2-5, with unresolved D. The better agreement between TRBJ2-7 and the DNA end casts doubt on the J call. The CDR3 runs to 10 residues. The germline CDR1 and CDR2 sequences are SGHVS and FQNEAQ.

The rearrangement links TRBV7-2 to TRBJ2-7; the match to TRBD2 covers 7 bases. The J segment lost 6 bases and the V segment lost 2 bases, leaving 10 bases of the junction unmatched. The germline gives CDR1 SGHTA, CDR2 FQGNSA. CDR3 size: 15 residues. The DNA of the CDR3 is TGTGCCAGCAGCTTAAGATCTGCGGGAGATGGCGAGCAGTACTTC. It translates to CASSLRSAGDGEQYF.

The chain combines TRBV7-2 with TRBJ2-2; the match to TRBD2 covers 10 bases. Germline V CDR1 and CDR2: SGHTA, FQGNSA. The ends lost 5 bases at V and 8 bases at J; junction bases unmatched: 8. The CDR3 has 15 amino acids. CDR3 in amino acids: CASSELAGVSGELFF. CDR3 DNA: TGTGCCAGCAGCGAGCTAGCGGGAGTCTCAGGGGAGCTGTTTTTT.

The rearrangement links TRBV5-4 to TRBJ2-7; 10 nucleotides line up with TRBD2. CDR1 and CDR2 from the germline V gene are SGHNT and YYREEE (reference sequence). The CDR3 is 17 residues long. V lost 1 base and J lost 7; bases outside the gene matches: 14. CDR3 sequence reads: CASSLNRAGGVSSEQYF. The CDR3 nucleotides read TGTGCCAGCAGCTTGAACCGAGCGGGGGGGGTGTCCTCGGAGCAGTACTTC.

The chain carries TRBV27 and TRBJ1-5; no reliable D call. The CDR3 is 15 residues long. Trimming stripped 3 bases from V and 6 bases from J, with 15 bases between. Looked up from germline, CDR1 is MNHEY and CDR2 is SMNVEV (reference sequence). CDR3 loop: CASSFLPDSAQPQHF. The DNA of the CDR3 is TGTGCCAGCAGTTTCCTGCCGGATTCAGCTCAGCCCCAGCATTTT.

This clone appeared a single time. CDR3 region: CASRVLEQGLSGNTIYF. CDR3 nucleotides: TGTGCCAGCAGGGTATTAGAACAGGGTTTATCGGGAAACACCATATATTTT. The rearrangement joins TRBV21-1 to TRBJ1-3; TRBD1 was called by the table and not checked on the DNA. TRBV21-1 is shown as a pseudogene. This CDR3 spans 17 amino acids.

CDR3 sequence: CSVRVTSAEAFF. The CDR3 region has the DNA TGCAGCGTTAGAGTGACCAGTGCTGAAGCTTTCTTT. The gene calls are TRBV29-1 and TRBJ1-1; unclear D gene. This CDR3 spans 12 amino acids. V lost 5 bases and J 6 bases, leaving 13 bases between the germline ends. Per the germline V gene, CDR1 is SQVTM and CDR2 is ANQGSEA.

CDR3 in DNA: TGTGCCACCTCGGGACAAGCTCCAACTGAAGCTTTCTTT. It specifies CATSGQAPTEAFF. The chain carries TRBV19 and TRBJ1-1; tentatively, D is TRBD1 (6 bases). V was trimmed by 10 bases and J by 5 bases, leaving 17 bases between them. The CDR3 is 13 amino acids. From germline, CDR1 is LNHDA and CDR2 SQIVND (reference sequence).

Only one count was recorded for this clone. V is TRBV5-1 and J is TRBJ2-7; 7 bases map to TRBD2. CDR3 length equals 15 residues. Germline lookup yields CDR1 SGHRS and CDR2 YFSETQ. J was trimmed by 3 bases and V by 2 bases; bases with no gene match: 8. The CDR3 region is CASSFLGSGDYEQYF. The CDR3, as DNA: TGCGCCAGCAGCTTCCTAGGCAGCGGGGACTACGAGCAGTACTTC.

The V call is TRBV7-2, the J call TRBJ1-6; D uncertain. Germline V gene lookup returns CDR1 SGHTA and CDR2 FQGNSA. This CDR3 has 15 amino acids. V was trimmed by 1 base and J by 4 bases, leaving 8 bases between them. The chain's CDR3 is CASSLGSDYNSPLHF. The DNA of the CDR3 is TGTGCCAGCAGCTTAGGGTCCGATTATAATTCACCCCTCCACTTT.

This clone was seen only a few times. The chain combines TRBV10-3 with TRBJ1-6; maybe TRBD1 (5 bases). The germline V gene encodes CDR1 ENHRY and CDR2 SYGVKD. The CDR3 contains 14 residues. The ends were cut back, 4 bases at V and 10 bases at J, with 14 bases in the middle. Written as DNA, the CDR3 is TGTGCCATCAGTGCGTGGCAGGGAGACTCACCCCTCCACTTT. This sequence encodes CAISAWQGDSPLHF.

The rearrangement links TRBV7-9 to TRBJ2-3; 11 bases are a match to TRBD2. CDR1 SEHNR and CDR2 FQNEAQ come from the germline V gene (reference sequence). After removal of 5 bases from V and 7 bases from J, the junction contained 5 bases not matched to a gene. CDR3 length equals 14 residues. CDR3 DNA: TGTGCCAGCAGCCAGACTAGCGGGACAAATACGCAGTATTTT. This gives the protein CASSQTSGTNTQYF.

This chain joins TRBV5-1 and TRBJ1-1; D is uncertain. The CDR3 contains 13 residues. Germline V gene lookup returns CDR1 SGHRS and CDR2 YFSETQ. The germline V and J ends were trimmed by 5 bases and 2 bases, with 10 bases remaining between them. The CDR3 DNA sequence: TGCGCCAGCAGGTCCCAGCCTAACACTGAAGCTTTCTTT. Its translation is CASRSQPNTEAFF.

The rearrangement joins TRBV29-1 to TRBJ2-5, with D possibly TRBD2 on 5 matching bases. V lost 4 bases and J 4 bases, leaving 13 bases between the germline ends. CDR1 and CDR2 (germline): SQVTM, ANQGSEA. The CDR3 sequence is 13 residues long. Here the CDR3 DNA reads TGCAGCGTTGCTCGGGGTGTTCCAGAGACCCAGTACTTC. Protein: CSVARGVPETQYF.

This chain joins TRBV7-9 and TRBJ1-3; TRBD1 matches at 9 bases. The germline V gene has CDR1 SEHNR and CDR2 FQNEAQ (reference sequence). The CDR3 is 17 residues long. The V segment lost 9 bases and the J segment 0 bases; nucleotides outside the gene matches: 12. CDR3 region: CASTGTGSFSSGNTIYF. The CDR3 DNA sequence: TGTGCCAGTACCGGGACAGGGTCATTTTCCTCTGGAAACACCATATATTTT.

In its sample, this clone was seen a few times. The chain is built from TRBV6-4 and TRBJ1-6; possibly TRBD1 for D (5 bases). The CDR3 has 14 amino acids. Between the trimmed V and J ends, which lost 5 bases and 5 bases, there was a span of 10 bases. Per germline, CDR1 MRHNA and CDR2 SNTAGT. This chain's CDR3 is CASSKSTDNSPLHF. The CDR3, as DNA: TGTGCCAGCAGTAAGTCGACAGATAATTCACCCCTCCACTTT.

As for this clone: The same CDR3 arises from other DNA sequences in this sample as well. This sequence joins TRBV6-5 and TRBJ2-3; D is ambiguous. This CDR3 contains 13 residues. Germline V lookup: CDR1 MNHEY, CDR2 SVGAGI. Between the trimmed V and J ends, which lost 6 bases and 0 bases, there was a span of 7 bases. CDR3 in amino acids: CASRGPSTDTQYF. As DNA, the CDR3 is TGTGCCAGCAGGGGCCCTAGCACAGATACGCAGTATTTT.

The chain recombines TRBV29-1 with TRBJ2-2; 7 nucleotides align to TRBD1. V was clipped by 5 bases and J by 6 bases; unmatched bases: 9. Germline CDR1 and CDR2: SQVTM and ANQGSEA. CDR3 length: 14 residues. As DNA, the CDR3 is TGCAGCGTTCTGACAGGGCGGTCCGCCGGGGAGCTGTTTTTT. Translation gives CSVLTGRSAGELFF.